The 22 T cell receptor beta chains below come from one sample, sequenced in a study of blood T cell repertoires in COVID-19. Generated by immunoSEQ multiplex PCR, the TCRdb table keeps only in-frame clones and is missing some. The profile shows about 89,000 clones, approximately 80% of them singletons. Sequenced: peripheral blood. Source of these receptors: a human donor in a cohort sampled during active COVID-19.

The rearrangement links TRBV5-1 to TRBJ1-4, with 10 bases aligning to TRBD1. The CDR3 sequence is 14 residues long. J lost 7 bases, V lost 4 bases, and 4 bases had no gene match. Germline CDR1 reads SGHRS; CDR2 reads YFSETQ. CDR3 bases: TGCGCCAGCAGCCTCGGACAGGGGGGTGAAAAACTGTTTTTT. Amino acids: CASSLGQGGEKLFF.

The J gene is TRBJ2-5, the V gene TRBV28; 7 positions agree with TRBD2. From germline, CDR1 is MDHEN and CDR2 SYDVKM. The length of the CDR3 is 14 residues. V trimming: 5 bases; J trimming: 5 bases; junction bases outside the gene matches: 8. As DNA, the CDR3 is TGTGCCAGCAGTACCGCCGGGACTACGGAGACCCAGTACTTC. It is translated as CASSTAGTTETQYF.

This chain joins TRBV15 and TRBJ2-5; the match to TRBD2 covers 10 bases. After removal of 0 bases from V and 2 bases from J, the junction contained 3 bases not matched to a gene. CDR1 and CDR2 from the germline V gene are LNHNV and YYDKDF (reference sequence). The CDR3 loop spans 16 amino acids. The CDR3 DNA is TGTGCCACCAGCAGAGATAGGACTAGCGGACAAGAGACCCAGTACTTC. Protein sequence: CATSRDRTSGQETQYF.

The V gene is TRBV27, the J gene TRBJ1-6, with D perhaps matching TRBD1 (5 bases). The CDR3 is made up of 15 amino acids. V was pared by 2 bases and J by 6 bases, with 11 bases between. The germline V gene has CDR1 MNHEY and CDR2 SMNVEV (reference sequence). CDR3 bases: TGTGCCAGCAGTTTAAAGGCAGGGATTAATTCACCCCTCCACTTT. Protein product: CASSLKAGINSPLHF.

V usage is TRBV7-6 and J usage is TRBJ2-6, with D tentatively TRBD2 (5 bases). From germline, CDR1 is SGHVS and CDR2 FNYEAQ. This CDR3 comprises 16 residues. Trimming cost V 1 base and J 10 bases, with 17 bases left between them. This CDR3 is CASSLERPGLSNVLTF. CDR3 in DNA: TGTGCCAGCAGCTTAGAGCGGCCGGGTCTCTCTAACGTCCTGACTTTC.

In its sample, this clone was seen a few times. The chain has TRBV29-1 and TRBJ1-3; 7 nucleotides agree with TRBD1. V gave up 6 bases and J gave up 0 bases; unmatched junction bases: 8. Per the germline V gene, CDR1 is SQVTM and CDR2 is ANQGSEA. CDR3 length: 15 residues. This CDR3 is CSVAGTASSGNTIYF. The DNA of the CDR3 is TGCAGCGTCGCCGGGACAGCAAGCTCTGGAAACACCATATATTTT.

This sequence joins TRBV18 and TRBJ2-1, with TRBD1 as a possible D gene (6 bases). The CDR3 loop spans 16 amino acids. The V gene lost 2 bases and the J gene lost 5 bases, with 16 bases spanning the gap. Germline CDR1 is KGHSH and CDR2 is LQKENI. The CDR3 DNA is TGTGCCAGCTCACCATCGACAGGAACTGTACACAATGAGCAGTTCTTC. This translates into CASSPSTGTVHNEQFF.

V is TRBV6-5 and J is TRBJ1-6; unclear D gene. CDR1 MNHEY and CDR2 SVGAGI come from the germline V gene. The germline V and J ends were trimmed by 5 bases and 10 bases, with 12 bases remaining between them. The CDR3 is 13 amino acids. CDR3 sequence reads: CASSRGRGSPLHF. In DNA, the CDR3 is TGTGCCAGCAGTCGTGGACGGGGATCACCCCTCCACTTT.

The chain recombines TRBV29-1 with TRBJ2-2; D possibly corresponds to TRBD2 (7 bases). The germline gives CDR1 SQVTM, CDR2 ANQGSEA. This CDR3 has 14 residues. V was shortened by 5 bases and J by 5 bases, with 15 bases between the two germline ends. The CDR3 DNA reads as TGCAGCGTTTTTCGGGGGGCAGGGACCGGGGAGCTGTTTTTT. Its protein product is CSVFRGAGTGELFF.

V gene TRBV14 combines with J gene TRBJ1-1, with no clear D. Germline V CDR1 and CDR2: SGHDN, FVKESK. V was trimmed by 1 base and J by 0 bases, leaving 9 bases between them. The CDR3 totals 15 residues. The CDR3 spells CASSQVSGLNTEAFF. CDR3 DNA sequence: TGTGCCAGCAGCCAAGTTTCGGGGTTGAACACTGAAGCTTTCTTT.

The J gene is TRBJ2-2, the V gene TRBV4-2, with D tentatively TRBD1 (5 bases). V gave up 0 bases and J gave up 6 bases, with 14 bases separating them. CDR3 length: 16 residues. Per germline, CDR1 LGHNA and CDR2 YNFKEQ. The CDR3 protein is CASSQDMSAGPGELFF. DNA of the CDR3: TGTGCCAGCAGCCAAGATATGTCGGCAGGGCCCGGGGAGCTGTTTTTT.

The chain employs TRBV29-1 and TRBJ2-4, with TRBD1 as a possible D gene (5 bases). Per germline, CDR1 SQVTM and CDR2 ANQGSEA. This CDR3 region has 12 residues. The V gene lost 7 bases and the J gene lost 0 bases, with 7 bases spanning the gap. Written as DNA, the CDR3 is TGCAGCGCCAGGGTAGCCAAAAACATTCAGTACTTC. Residues: CSARVAKNIQYF.

The rearrangement uses TRBV7-8 and TRBJ2-3; 13 bases are shared with TRBD2. The CDR3 runs to 16 residues. Germline CDR1 and CDR2: SGHVS and FQNEAQ. J lost 5 bases, V lost 5 bases, and 7 bases had no gene match. CDR3: CASSGELAGGIDTQYF. Here the CDR3 DNA reads TGTGCCAGCAGCGGAGAACTAGCGGGAGGGATAGATACGCAGTATTTT.

The chain joins TRBV4-2 to TRBJ2-1, with TRBD2 identical over 10 bases. CDR1 is LGHNA, CDR2 YNFKEQ, per germline. J lost 6 bases, V lost 4 bases, and 6 bases had no gene match. CDR3 length: 15 amino acids. CDR3: CASSLIPSGSNEQFF. The DNA for the CDR3 is TGTGCCAGCAGCCTTATCCCTAGCGGGAGCAATGAGCAGTTCTTC.

This clone was seen only once. V is TRBV24-1 and J is TRBJ1-4; possible D gene TRBD1, 6 bases. The CDR3 has 14 residues. V lost 7 bases and J lost 5, with 13 bases in between. In germline, CDR1 is KGHDR, CDR2 SFDVKD. The CDR3 sequence is CATRETGGNEKLFF. The CDR3 DNA sequence: TGTGCCACCAGAGAGACAGGTGGGAATGAAAAACTGTTTTTT.

This CDR3 reads CASSRTGTYTGELFF. The CDR3 DNA reads as TGTGCCAGCAGTCGGACAGGGACTTACACCGGGGAGCTGTTTTTT. The V gene is TRBV2, the J gene TRBJ2-2; TRBD1 aligns across 8 bases. Germline-derived CDR1 and CDR2 are SNHLY and FYNNEI. The ends lost 5 bases at V and 3 bases at J; junction bases unmatched: 5. CDR3 length equals 15 residues.

This chain uses TRBV6-2 or TRBV6-3 with TRBJ2-4, with D tentatively TRBD2 (6 bases). The germline CDR1 and CDR2 sequences are MNHEY and SVGEGT. The CDR3 runs 17 residues. V gave up 4 bases and J gave up 1 base, with 17 bases separating them. The chain's CDR3 is CASSSGGKGMAKNIQYF. For the CDR3, the DNA is TGTGCCAGCAGTTCCGGAGGGAAAGGTATGGCCAAAAACATTCAGTACTTC.

The genes are TRBV5-6 and TRBJ1-2, with 10 bases fitting TRBD1. Germline V lookup: CDR1 SGHDT, CDR2 YYEEEE. Trimming removed 4 bases from V and 6 bases from J; junction bases left unmatched: 3. The length of the CDR3 is 13 residues. The CDR3 DNA follows: TGTGCCAGCAGCGTCGGGACAGGGGATGGCTACACCTTC. It codes for CASSVGTGDGYTF.

This sequence joins TRBV2 and TRBJ1-5; unclear D gene. The V end lost 8 bases, the J end lost 2 bases, and 19 bases lay between the germline ends. Germline CDR1 and CDR2: SNHLY and FYNNEI. The CDR3 covers 16 residues. In nucleotides, the CDR3 is TGTGCCAGCTCTGGAAGTATGCAGGTTGGCAATCAGCCCCAGCATTTT. This sequence encodes CASSGSMQVGNQPQHF.

The chain employs TRBV18 and TRBJ2-5; 10 bases map to TRBD1. After removal of 2 bases from V and 0 bases from J, the junction contained 6 bases not matched to a gene. Germline V CDR1 and CDR2: KGHSH, LQKENI. The CDR3 extends over 17 amino acids. In DNA, the CDR3 is TGTGCCAGCTCACCAACCGGGACAGGGGCGTACCAAGAGACCCAGTACTTC. Protein sequence: CASSPTGTGAYQETQYF.

The sample holds a few counts of this clone. The chain employs TRBV7-6 and TRBJ2-7, with TRBD2 matching 8 bases. Germline V lookup: CDR1 SGHVS, CDR2 FNYEAQ. The V and J ends lost 5 bases and 2 bases, in that order; junction bases with no gene match: 11. The CDR3 is made up of 16 amino acids. The CDR3 DNA sequence: TGTGCCAGCAGCCCGGCCACTAGCGGAGCCACCTACGAGCAGTACTTC. The encoded protein is CASSPATSGATYEQYF.

This rearrangement joins TRBV7-8 to TRBJ2-1; D gene ambiguous. The CDR3 is 13 residues long. The germline V gene encodes CDR1 SGHVS and CDR2 FQNEAQ. Trimming left V 4 bases short and J 9 bases short, with 13 bases between. The CDR3 DNA reads TGTGCCAGCAGCTCGTTGGGCGTTGGTGAGCAGTTCTTC. Its translation: CASSSLGVGEQFF.